The 12 T cell receptor beta chains below come from one sample, sequenced in a study of identical twins. TCRdb itself ran the 5' RACE reads through MiXCR, one entry per CDR3 protein. In the table there are approximately 250,000 distinct CDR3 sequences, 6.5% of which are singletons. This sample was shared with a second study, whose subject was T cells expressing NK-cell markers.

Sequencing was done on a sample of CD8+ T cells sorted from blood. The source of these receptors is a young woman in good health.

This clonotype has more than one count but fewer than ten. The chain has TRBV30 and TRBJ2-7, with D unclear. V lost 1 base and J 7 bases, leaving 8 bases between the germline ends. CDR1 is GTSNPN and CDR2 is SVGIG in the germline V gene (reference sequence). The CDR3 contains 11 residues. The CDR3 here is CAWSGTLEQYF. The CDR3 DNA sequence: TGTGCCTGGAGTGGAACACTAGAGCAGTACTTC.

A few counts support this clonotype. This chain connects TRBV12-3 or TRBV12-4 to TRBJ2-1; D is uncertain. The CDR3 extends over 11 amino acids. With 3 bases removed from V and 8 bases from J, the gap between germline ends came to 5 bases. The CDR3 loop reads CASSLYYEQFF. CDR3 in DNA: TGTGCCAGCAGTTTGTATTATGAGCAGTTCTTC.

There are a few counts of this clonotype. The chain recombines TRBV12-3 or TRBV12-4 with TRBJ1-2; 8 bases map to TRBD1. The V and J ends lost 5 bases and 4 bases, in that order; junction bases with no gene match: 6. The CDR3 totals 14 residues. CDR3 residues: CASSPTGVTYGYTF. CDR3 bases: TGTGCCAGCAGTCCGACAGGGGTTACCTATGGCTACACCTTC.

This chain joins TRBV5-1 and TRBJ2-7, with D possibly matching TRBD1 (6 bases). The CDR3 has 14 amino acids. The V and J ends lost 2 bases and 2 bases respectively, with 11 bases between them. The V gene's germline CDR1 is SGHRS and CDR2 YFSETQ. The chain's CDR3 is CASSLTGTTYEQYF. DNA of the CDR3: TGCGCCAGCAGCTTAACGGGGACAACCTACGAGCAGTACTTC.

The rearrangement links TRBV2 to TRBJ2-7, with 9 bases aligning to TRBD1. J was trimmed by 2 bases and V by 6 bases; bases with no gene match: 2. Germline CDR1 reads SNHLY; CDR2 reads FYNNEI. This CDR3 has 13 amino acids. CDR3 in DNA: TGTGCCAGCAGAGGGACAGGGCCCTACGAGCAGTACTTC. The encoded protein is CASRGTGPYEQYF.

This clonotype was counted only a few times. At one of its ends the junction is not consistent with the germline gene, which may arise from a read error. The chain recombines TRBV29-1 with TRBJ2-1; D is ambiguous. Per germline, CDR1 SQVTM and CDR2 ANQGSEA. The CDR3 consists of 14 residues. The CDR3 region has the DNA TGCAGCGTTGAAGGCCTAGGGTTATACAATGAACAGTTCTTC. Protein sequence: CSVEGLGLYNEQFF.

This clonotype came up many times. V is TRBV9 and J is TRBJ2-1; D is ambiguous. This CDR3 contains 13 residues. Germline lookup yields CDR1 SGDLS and CDR2 YYNGEE. V was clipped by 4 bases and J by 4 bases, with 9 bases between them. The CDR3 sequence: CASSSGRYNEQFF. In DNA form, the CDR3 reads TGTGCCAGCAGCAGTGGACGGTACAATGAGCAGTTCTTC.

The chain couples TRBV20-1 to TRBJ2-7; D tentatively reads TRBD1 or TRBD2 (5 bases each). This CDR3 has 13 amino acids. Germline values: CDR1 DFQATT, CDR2 SNEGSKA (reference sequence). Trimming took 2 bases from V and 6 from J, leaving 14 bases between them. CDR3 loop: CSARLVGVSEQYF. The CDR3 DNA reads TGCAGTGCTAGATTGGTGGGGGTCAGCGAGCAGTACTTC.

This clonotype has more than one count but fewer than ten. The rearrangement links TRBV4-3 to TRBJ1-2; no reliable D call. Germline CDR1 reads LGHNA; CDR2 reads YSLEER. This CDR3 spans 15 amino acids. Trimming cost V 4 bases and J 2 bases, with 14 bases left between them. CDR3 nucleotide sequence: TGCGCCAGCAGCCCCTCGCGCTCTTCAAACTATGGCTACACCTTC. It yields the protein CASSPSRSSNYGYTF.

This clonotype was detected a few times. This rearrangement joins TRBV12-3 or TRBV12-4 to TRBJ1-1, with a tentative D call TRBD1 (5 bases). The CDR3 loop spans 14 amino acids. V lost 3 bases and J 4 bases, leaving 12 bases between the germline ends. The CDR3 region has the DNA TGTGCCAGCAGTTTGAGACAGTACGGCACTGAAGCTTTCTTT. Residues: CASSLRQYGTEAFF.

V usage is TRBV4-3 and J usage is TRBJ2-6; 8 bases line up with TRBD1. Germline-derived CDR1 and CDR2 are LGHNA and YSLEER. Trimming cost V 4 bases and J 2 bases; bases outside gene matches: 4. CDR3 length: 16 residues. The CDR3 nucleotides are TGCGCCAGCAGCCTCCTACAGGGGGCTGGGGCCAACGTCCTGACTTTC. Amino acid sequence: CASSLLQGAGANVLTF.

A few counts support this clonotype. V and J are TRBV20-1 and TRBJ2-2; 8 nucleotides line up with TRBD2. CDR1 and CDR2 from the germline V gene are DFQATT and SNEGSKA (reference sequence). V was clipped by 3 bases and J by 8 bases; unmatched bases: 11. The CDR3 has 15 amino acids. This CDR3 is CSASFREGPAGELFF. The DNA for the CDR3 is TGCAGTGCTAGTTTCCGGGAGGGCCCGGCGGGGGAGCTGTTTTTT.